The table lists the clone carrying this T cell receptor beta chain with a count of one. J gave up 3 bases and V 5 bases, and 5 bases lay outside the gene matches. Germline V CDR1 and CDR2: SGHKS, YYEKEE (reference sequence). The CDR3 runs 15 residues. The sample comes from a study of blood T cell repertoires in COVID-19. Across the whole study: In each case, the material was cDNA or gDNA derived from T cells, B-cell-depleted T cells, or PBMCs.

Seattle participants joined during active infection and were tracked over time. Profiling relied on immunoSEQ multiplex PCR, and the TCRdb table lists in-frame clones only, not all of them. The sample includes approximately 75,000 clones, roughly 83% of them seen just once. This chain connects TRBV5-5 to TRBJ1-2, with 12 positions matching TRBD1. The sequence derives from a man between 25 and 39 years old with COVID-19, enrolled during active disease. Sequencing input: peripheral blood. The DNA of the CDR3 is TGTGCCAGCAGGCCCGGGACAGGGGGCCACTATGGCTACACCTTC. Protein sequence: CASRPGTGGHYGYTF.